This entry lists 17 T cell receptor beta chains sequenced from one sample in a study of post-analysis software for immune sequencing data. Study-wide results and limits: Four to six TRBV segments appeared more often in patients than in controls, and TRBV5-6, TRBV5-1 and TRBV20-1 were among these.

These receptors lack a known antigen. cDNA libraries of TCR beta carried unique molecular identifiers. Each CDR3 protein gets one entry after TCRdb re-called the PCR reads with MiXCR. The repertoire consists of hundreds of thousands of distinct CDR3 sequences, with 25% to 30% occurring once and the leading ten covering approximately 0.55%. Sequenced: blood. The receptors here all came from a girl between 5 and 17 years old with multiple sclerosis.

The genes are TRBV2 and TRBJ1-6, with D maybe TRBD1 (5 bases). Germline CDR1 and CDR2: SNHLY and FYNNEI. The V end lost 4 bases, the J end lost 9 bases, and 13 bases lay between the germline ends. This CDR3 region has 14 residues. The CDR3 reads CASSAGQISSPLHF. The CDR3 DNA is TGTGCCAGCAGTGCCGGACAAATTAGTTCACCCCTCCACTTT. Together with reference TRBV2 and TRBJ1-6, the CDR3 gives the full variable domain: EPEVTQTPSHQVTQMGQEVILRCVPISNHLYFYWYRQILGQKVEFLVSFYNNEISEKSEIFDDQFSVERPDGSNFTLKIRSTKLEDSAMYFCASSAGQISSPLHFGNGTRLTVT.

This chain links TRBV5-5 with TRBJ2-2; 11 positions match TRBD2. CDR1 SGHKS and CDR2 YYEKEE come from the germline V gene (reference sequence). The CDR3 runs 16 residues. Unmatched junction bases numbered 3, after V lost 0 bases and J lost 5 bases. CDR3 residues: CASSLGPSGRTGELFF. The DNA for the CDR3 is TGTGCCAGCAGCTTGGGGCCTAGCGGGAGGACCGGGGAGCTGTTTTTT. The full variable domain, in which reference TRBV5-5 and TRBJ2-2 provide the parts outside the CDR3, is DAGVTQSPTHLIKTRGQQVTLRCSPISGHKSVSWYQQVLGQGPQFIFQYYEKEERGRGNFPDRFSARQFPNYSSELNVNALLLGDSALYLCASSLGPSGRTGELFFGEGSRLTVL.

The genes are TRBV12-3 or TRBV12-4 and TRBJ1-1; D is undetermined. This CDR3 is built from 14 residues. V was pared by 3 bases and J by 2 bases, with 10 bases between. CDR3 loop: CASSLGIKNTEAFF. CDR3 nucleotides: TGTGCCAGCAGTTTGGGCATTAAAAACACTGAAGCTTTCTTT.

This chain links TRBV20-1 with TRBJ2-7; tentatively, D is TRBD2 (6 bases). CDR3 size: 17 residues. Germline V gene data show CDR1 as DFQATT and CDR2 as SNEGSKA (reference sequence). V lost 1 base, J lost 0 bases, and 19 bases lay in between. The CDR3 protein is CSARGGSRGASSYEQYF. CDR3 sequence (DNA): TGCAGTGCTAGAGGAGGTAGTCGCGGGGCGAGCTCCTACGAGCAGTACTTC.

This clonotype was counted ten times or more. The chain recombines TRBV4-3 with TRBJ2-7; a weak D match, TRBD2 (5 bases). V dropped 2 bases and J dropped 3 bases, with 8 bases sitting between them. The CDR3 runs 13 residues. Germline CDR1 reads LGHNA; CDR2 reads YSLEER. The CDR3 is CASSQSAGYEQYF. The CDR3 nucleotides are TGCGCCAGCAGCCAATCTGCGGGCTACGAGCAGTACTTC.

This clonotype was detected many times. The genes are TRBV10-3 and TRBJ2-3; D uncertain. This CDR3 comprises 12 residues. Germline values: CDR1 ENHRY, CDR2 SYGVKD. The ends were cut back, 5 bases at V and 6 bases at J, with 9 bases in the middle. The CDR3, as DNA: TGTGCCATCAGTCGCTTGGGGGATACGCAGTATTTT. Its translation: CAISRLGDTQYF.

Ten or more counts support this clonotype. This chain uses TRBV29-1 with TRBJ2-5; D unclear. The CDR3 totals 12 residues. Trimming removed 1 base from V and 2 bases from J, with 5 bases in between. Per germline, CDR1 SQVTM and CDR2 ANQGSEA. The CDR3 nucleotides read TGCAGCGTTGAAGGTCGGCAAGAGACCCAGTACTTC. Translated: CSVEGRQETQYF. Drawing the rest from reference TRBV29-1 and TRBJ2-5, the complete variable domain is SAVISQKPSRDICQRGTSLTIQCQVDSQVTMMFWYRQQPGQSLTLIATANQGSEATYESGFVIDKFPISRPNLTFSTLTVSNMSPEDSSIYLCSVEGRQETQYFGPGTRLLVL.

The chain uses TRBV7-2 and TRBJ2-3, with no clear D. Germline loops: CDR1 SGHTA, CDR2 FQGNSA. The V and J ends lost 1 base and 0 bases respectively, with 8 bases between them. The CDR3 sequence is 15 residues long. The CDR3 region has the DNA TGTGCCAGCAGCTTAGGAGGTTATAGCACAGATACGCAGTATTTT. This codes for CASSLGGYSTDTQYF.

A few counts support this clonotype. The chain employs TRBV7-9 and TRBJ2-1; D is possibly TRBD1 (6 bases). Germline V lookup: CDR1 SEHNR, CDR2 FQNEAQ (reference sequence). The CDR3 length is 12 residues. With 5 bases removed from V and 8 bases from J, the gap between germline ends came to 10 bases. The CDR3 DNA is TGTGCCAGCAGCCCCGAGGGGGATGAGCAGTTCTTC. Translating gives CASSPEGDEQFF.

This clonotype showed up just a few times. This chain connects TRBV5-1 to TRBJ1-2, with D hard to call. The CDR3 sequence is 12 residues long. Germline assignment: CDR1 SGHRS and CDR2 YFSETQ. V lost 0 bases and J 8 bases, leaving 8 bases between the germline ends. The CDR3 protein is CASSLGAEGYTF. CDR3 in DNA: TGCGCCAGCAGCTTGGGAGCGGAGGGCTACACCTTC.

V and J are TRBV5-1 and TRBJ2-3; D is perhaps TRBD1 (5 bases). Trimming removed 4 bases from V and 2 bases from J, with 14 bases in between. The CDR3 totals 15 residues. Per germline, CDR1 SGHRS and CDR2 YFSETQ. The CDR3 is CASSNLGAATDTQYF. DNA for the CDR3: TGCGCCAGCAGCAACCTAGGGGCAGCCACAGATACGCAGTATTTT.

This chain uses TRBV6-5 with TRBJ2-1, with 7 bases lining up with TRBD2. This CDR3 region has 12 residues. Losses at the gene ends were 5 bases for V and 10 bases for J; bases not matched to a gene: 5. CDR1 and CDR2 from the germline V gene are MNHEY and SVGAGI. The CDR3 DNA reads as TGTGCCAGCAGTGTAGCGGGTATGGAGCAGTTCTTC. It translates to CASSVAGMEQFF.

V and J are TRBV7-2 and TRBJ2-7, with D possibly TRBD1 on 6 matching bases. Trimming removed 3 bases from V and 10 bases from J, with 16 bases in between. There are 13 residues in the CDR3. Germline CDR1 is SGHTA and CDR2 is FQGNSA. The CDR3: CASSFLMMDSQYF. CDR3 nucleotide sequence: TGTGCCAGCAGCTTTTTGATGATGGACAGCCAGTACTTC.

This clonotype turned up a few times. V usage is TRBV29-1 and J usage is TRBJ1-5; TRBD1 aligns across 8 bases. The germline V gene encodes CDR1 SQVTM and CDR2 ANQGSEA. V was clipped by 6 bases and J by 4 bases; unmatched bases: 2. The CDR3 length is 12 residues. CDR3 sequence: CSVTGVNQPQHF. Here the CDR3 DNA reads TGCAGCGTGACAGGGGTTAATCAGCCCCAGCATTTT.

The rearrangement joins TRBV5-5 to TRBJ2-7; D uncertain. The germline gives CDR1 SGHKS, CDR2 YYEKEE (reference sequence). This CDR3 region has 13 residues. Trimming removed 1 base at V and 2 bases at J, with 7 bases between. DNA for the CDR3: TGTGCCAGCAGCTTGCACAGCCCCTACGAGCAGTACTTC. Residues: CASSLHSPYEQYF. The full variable domain, its missing parts supplied by reference TRBV5-5 and TRBJ2-7, is DAGVTQSPTHLIKTRGQQVTLRCSPISGHKSVSWYQQVLGQGPQFIFQYYEKEERGRGNFPDRFSARQFPNYSSELNVNALLLGDSALYLCASSLHSPYEQYFGPGTRLTVT.

The table lists this clonotype with a few counts. The chain joins TRBV20-1 to TRBJ1-1, with a weak D call TRBD1 (5 bases). Germline V lookup: CDR1 DFQATT, CDR2 SNEGSKA (reference sequence). V was trimmed by 1 base and J by 8 bases, leaving 11 bases between them. The CDR3 is 12 residues long. The CDR3 DNA is TGCAGTGCTAGAGCCAGGGAACCCGAAGCTTTCTTT. It is translated as CSARAREPEAFF.

This clonotype was seen only a few times. The rearrangement uses TRBV20-1 and TRBJ2-7; 7 positions match TRBD2. The CDR3 sequence is 14 residues long. Per germline, CDR1 DFQATT and CDR2 SNEGSKA (reference sequence). Trimming removed 0 bases from V and 0 bases from J; junction bases left unmatched: 2. The CDR3, as DNA: TGCAGTGCTAGAGATTGGGGGGGCTCCTACGAGCAGTACTTC. Translating gives CSARDWGGSYEQYF.